Sequencing of this T cell receptor beta chain was carried out in a study of CD4+ T cells in melanoma. V lost 1 base to trimming and J lost 7 bases, with 11 bases between them. The CDR3 consists of 15 residues. Germline V gene sequence: CDR1 SEHNR, CDR2 FQNEAQ (reference sequence). As for this clone: Its antigen is not known.

Study-level findings and limits: A reported correlation linked neoantigen-specific CD4+ T cells to CD8+, macrophage and B cell function. Diverse differentiation states were reported for melanoma neoantigen-specific CD4+ T cells.

The method was immunoSEQ multiplex PCR; TCRdb's version includes in-frame clones alone and lacks a portion of them. There are some 120,000 clones in the sample; about 90% occur only once, and 2.5% to 3.5% lies in the top ten. The sequencing sample was made of peripheral blood. V is TRBV7-9 and J is TRBJ1-6, with D unresolved. The origin of this receptor is a human donor with melanoma. As DNA, the CDR3 is TGTGCCAGCAGCTTAGGTTACGGTCCAAATTCACCCCTCCACTTT. It translates to CASSLGYGPNSPLHF.